What follows are 31 T cell receptor beta chains derived from one specimen sequenced in a study of cytomegalovirus exposure and HLA in healthy donors. 60 Vbeta and 13 Jbeta primers were used in PCR. Profiled with immunoSEQ multiplex PCR; TCRdb holds only in-frame clones, not every one. This sample yields 150,000 to 160,000 clones, of which 60% to 80% are seen a single time; around 13% belongs to the top ten. The sample comprised PBMCs. These receptors all come from a man aged 25 to 40 in good health and CMV-seropositive.

As for this clone: The germline gene is not matched at one end of the junction; a read error may be the cause. The chain employs TRBV7-7 and TRBJ2-5; 13 nucleotides match TRBD2. CDR3 length: 16 residues. Germline CDR1 is SSHAT and CDR2 is FNYEAQ (reference sequence). In DNA, the CDR3 is TGTGCTAGCAGCTCCCGGACTAGCGGGGGCCAAGAGACCCAGTACTTC. This codes for CASSSRTSGGQETQYF.

A remark on this clone: One end of the junction varies from germline; a read error may be responsible. The J gene is TRBJ2-1, the V gene TRBV2; weak D call: TRBD2 (6 bases). Germline CDR1 and CDR2: SNHLY and FYNNEI. CDR3 length equals 15 residues. CDR3 sequence reads: CASREAGSSYNEQFF. CDR3 sequence (DNA): TGTGCCAGCAGGGAAGCGGGCAGCTCCTACAATGAGCAGTTCTTC.

The genes are TRBV2 and TRBJ2-2; the match to TRBD2 covers 8 bases. V shed 7 bases, J shed 13 bases, and the junction held 11 bases outside the gene matches. The CDR3 consists of 13 residues. Germline assignment: CDR1 SNHLY and CDR2 FYNNEI. The CDR3 bases are TGTGCCAGCAACTTAGAACGGGAGGGTGGGCTGTTTTTT. Translation gives CASNLEREGGLFF.

The rearrangement uses TRBV25-1 and TRBJ2-7; perhaps TRBD1 as D (6 bases). The CDR3 is made up of 15 amino acids. The V gene lost 2 bases and the J gene lost 5 bases, with 16 bases spanning the gap. CDR1 and CDR2 from the germline V gene are MGHDK and SYGVNS. Here the CDR3 reads CASSEPGVVGHEQYF. DNA of the CDR3: TGTGCCAGCAGTGAACCAGGGGTAGTAGGCCACGAGCAGTACTTC.

The chain couples TRBV5-1 to TRBJ2-2; TRBD1 agrees at 11 bases. CDR3 length: 17 amino acids. Germline V CDR1 and CDR2: SGHRS, YFSETQ. Trimming cost V 4 bases and J 4 bases; bases outside gene matches: 9. CDR3 nucleotide sequence: TGCGCCAGCAGCATGAACCGGGACAGGGGGGCCACCGGGGAGCTGTTTTTT. Protein product: CASSMNRDRGATGELFF.

The J gene is TRBJ2-1, the V gene TRBV11-2, with 10 bases matching TRBD1. Looked up from germline, CDR1 is SGHAT and CDR2 is FQNNGV. The CDR3 has 14 amino acids. J gave up 4 bases and V 5 bases, and 2 bases lay outside the gene matches. CDR3 sequence: CASSRDRGYNEQFF. DNA for the CDR3: TGTGCCAGCAGCCGGGACAGGGGTTACAATGAGCAGTTCTTC.

With respect to this clone: This sample includes further DNA sequences coding for the same CDR3. The V gene is TRBV28, the J gene TRBJ2-2; 9 bases align to TRBD1. Germline V gene lookup returns CDR1 MDHEN and CDR2 SYDVKM. The V and J ends lost 7 bases and 8 bases, in that order; junction bases with no gene match: 2. The CDR3 totals 12 residues. CDR3 nucleotides: TGTGCCAGCACGACAGGGGGTGGGGAGCTGTTTTTT. It is translated as CASTTGGGELFF.

V and J are TRBV28 and TRBJ2-2; TRBD2 might be the D (6 bases). V lost 2 bases to trimming and J lost 6 bases, with 13 bases between them. The CDR3 runs to 15 residues. Germline V gives CDR1 MDHEN, CDR2 SYDVKM. The CDR3 sequence: CASSLRGKWAGELFF. CDR3 nucleotides: TGTGCCAGCAGTTTACGGGGGAAGTGGGCCGGGGAGCTGTTTTTT.

This chain connects TRBV21-1 to TRBJ1-3; TRBD1 reflects the table's D call only, with no check against the DNA. TRBV21-1 is a pseudogene. This CDR3 region has 15 residues. The CDR3 loop is CASSKVRSPGNTIYF. The DNA for the CDR3 is TGTGCCAGCAGCAAAGTCAGGTCCCCTGGAAACACCATATATTTT.

The chain combines TRBV6-5 with TRBJ1-2, with TRBD1 matching 7 bases. After removal of 0 bases from V and 4 bases from J, the junction contained 5 bases not matched to a gene. The germline CDR1 and CDR2 sequences are MNHEY and SVGAGI. This CDR3 is 15 amino acids long. The CDR3, as DNA: TGTGCCAGCAGTTACTCGACGGCAGGGGGCTATGGCTACACCTTC. The encoded protein is CASSYSTAGGYGYTF.

This clone was recorded only once. V usage is TRBV5-1 and J usage is TRBJ2-7, with D maybe TRBD1 (6 bases). The germline V gene has CDR1 SGHRS and CDR2 YFSETQ. This CDR3 is built from 15 residues. Trimming took off 0 bases at V and 1 base at J, with 11 bases between the two ends. The CDR3 sequence is CASSLEGGQSYEQYF. The CDR3 coding sequence is TGCGCCAGCAGCTTGGAGGGCGGACAGTCCTACGAGCAGTACTTC.

This chain's CDR3 is CAWNDLARNEQFF. In DNA form, the CDR3 reads TGTGCCTGGAACGACCTAGCGCGTAATGAGCAGTTCTTC. J is TRBJ2-1 and V is TRBV30; a possible D gene is TRBD2 (6 bases). This CDR3 spans 13 amino acids. CDR1 and CDR2 from the germline V gene are GTSNPN and SVGIG (reference sequence). V lost 4 bases and J lost 7, with 14 bases in between.

J is TRBJ1-1 and V is TRBV5-1; a weak D match, TRBD1 (5 bases). CDR1 is SGHRS and CDR2 is YFSETQ in the germline V gene. Trimming took 2 bases from V and 5 from J, leaving 16 bases between them. The CDR3 spans 15 residues. The CDR3 DNA reads TGCGCCAGCAGCTTTTTTCCCGGGAGGGGAACTGAAGCTTTCTTT. It encodes CASSFFPGRGTEAFF.

The chain joins TRBV19 to TRBJ1-5, with a weak D call TRBD1 (5 bases). The CDR3 loop spans 14 amino acids. Germline CDR1 and CDR2: LNHDA and SQIVND (reference sequence). The V and J ends lost 3 bases and 0 bases respectively, with 6 bases between them. Here the CDR3 reads CASSIGHSNQPQHF. In nucleotides, the CDR3 is TGTGCCAGTAGTATCGGACATAGCAATCAGCCCCAGCATTTT.

This clone was found a few times. V usage is TRBV19 and J usage is TRBJ1-5; 10 bases map to TRBD1. V was clipped by 2 bases and J by 11 bases; unmatched bases: 9. The V gene's germline CDR1 is LNHDA and CDR2 SQIVND (reference sequence). This CDR3 is 15 amino acids long. The CDR3 sequence: CASSIPGTGVMAQHF. CDR3 DNA: TGTGCCAGTAGTATACCGGGGACAGGGGTCATGGCCCAGCATTTT.

The gene calls are TRBV19 and TRBJ1-1; 10 bases map to TRBD1. J was trimmed by 5 bases and V by 3 bases; bases with no gene match: 3. Germline-derived CDR1 and CDR2 are LNHDA and SQIVND (reference sequence). This CDR3 contains 14 residues. CDR3 coding DNA: TGTGCCAGTAGTATGGACAGGGGGTGGACTGAAGCTTTCTTT. Protein sequence: CASSMDRGWTEAFF.

The V call is TRBV20-1, the J call TRBJ1-2, with D unresolved. Trimming left V 8 bases short and J 2 bases short, with 9 bases between. This CDR3 has 11 amino acids. CDR1 and CDR2 (germline): DFQATT, SNEGSKA (reference sequence). CDR3 coding DNA: TGCAGTCCCGACAACAACTATGGCTACACCTTC. This translates into CSPDNNYGYTF.

The genes are TRBV15 and TRBJ1-3; perhaps TRBD1 as D (5 bases). Germline loops: CDR1 LNHNV, CDR2 YYDKDF (reference sequence). V lost 0 bases to trimming and J lost 0 bases, with 9 bases between them. This CDR3 has 16 amino acids. The CDR3 bases are TGTGCCACCAGCAGAGAAGCAGGGATCTCTGGAAACACCATATATTTT. This sequence encodes CATSREAGISGNTIYF.

The chain employs TRBV5-4 and TRBJ1-3; TRBD1 matches at 8 bases. Germline lookup yields CDR1 SGHNT and CDR2 YYREEE (reference sequence). This CDR3 is built from 17 residues. The trim removed 0 bases at V and 1 base at J, leaving 6 bases unmatched. DNA of the CDR3: TGTGCCAGCAGCTTGGTAGGGACAGGAAATTCTGGAAACACCATATATTTT. Protein: CASSLVGTGNSGNTIYF.

V usage is TRBV6-5 and J usage is TRBJ2-7; 9 positions match TRBD2. Germline V gene data show CDR1 as MNHEY and CDR2 as SVGAGI. The junction had 8 bases not matched to a gene; V was cut back by 4 bases and J by 7 bases. The CDR3 consists of 14 residues. DNA of the CDR3: TGTGCCAGCAGTTCCTATAGCGGGAGTCGGGAGCAGTACTTC. This sequence encodes CASSSYSGSREQYF.

The chain carries TRBV11-2 and TRBJ1-2, with a weak D call TRBD1 (6 bases). CDR1 is SGHAT, CDR2 FQNNGV, per germline. The CDR3 has 12 amino acids. The V end was cut by 3 bases, the J end by 8 bases, with 10 bases between. The CDR3 coding sequence is TGTGCCAGCAGCTTTCAGGGGAGAGGCTACACCTTC. This gives the protein CASSFQGRGYTF.

The DNA of the CDR3 is TGTGCCAGCAGCAGAGGGACTAGGGGGACCGGGGAGCTGTTTTTT. The encoded protein is CASSRGTRGTGELFF. The rearrangement uses TRBV7-9 and TRBJ2-2; 8 nucleotides agree with TRBD2. After removal of 5 bases from V and 5 bases from J, the junction contained 7 bases not matched to a gene. Germline CDR1 is SEHNR and CDR2 is FQNEAQ (reference sequence). The CDR3 loop spans 15 amino acids.

As DNA, the CDR3 is TGTGCCAGCAGTTTATGGCGGGGGGTCTCCTACGAGCAGTACTTC. It translates to CASSLWRGVSYEQYF. This chain links TRBV28 with TRBJ2-5, with 8 positions matching TRBD2. The J call may be wrong; the DNA end is better matched by TRBJ2-7. Per germline, CDR1 MDHEN and CDR2 SYDVKM. The CDR3 is made up of 15 amino acids.

The rearrangement links TRBV18 to TRBJ2-5; 7 bases fit TRBD1. J was trimmed by 0 bases and V by 4 bases; bases with no gene match: 2. The CDR3 consists of 14 residues. From germline, CDR1 is KGHSH and CDR2 LQKENI. The CDR3 here is CASSHGTDQETQYF. The CDR3, as DNA: TGTGCCAGCTCACACGGGACAGACCAAGAGACCCAGTACTTC. The entire variable domain, with the rest obtained from reference TRBV18 and TRBJ2-5, is as follows: NAGVMQNPRHLVRRRGQEARLRCSPMKGHSHVYWYRQLPEEGLKFMVYLQKENIIDESGMPKERFSAEFPKEGPSILRIQQVVRGDSAAYFCASSHGTDQETQYFGPGTRLLVL.

The chain combines TRBV4-2 with TRBJ2-7, with D perhaps matching TRBD2 (6 bases). CDR1 and CDR2 (germline): LGHNA, YNFKEQ. The CDR3 is made up of 17 amino acids. V lost 0 bases to trimming and J lost 5 bases, with 20 bases between them. The CDR3 region is CASSQEGSRRGLDEQYF. Here the CDR3 DNA reads TGTGCCAGCAGCCAAGAAGGAAGTCGGCGGGGTCTGGACGAGCAGTACTTC.

This clone was picked up a small number of times. The chain has TRBV5-1 and TRBJ2-7; tentatively, D is TRBD1 (6 bases). Trimming left V 1 base short and J 0 bases short, with 11 bases between. CDR3 length: 15 amino acids. Germline V gene lookup returns CDR1 SGHRS and CDR2 YFSETQ. The CDR3 DNA reads TGCGCCAGCAGCTTGACAGGGATGAGCTCCTACGAGCAGTACTTC. Protein sequence: CASSLTGMSSYEQYF.

The V call is TRBV10-3, the J call TRBJ2-7; D perhaps matches TRBD1 (6 bases). Trimming cost V 4 bases and J 1 base, with 14 bases left between them. The CDR3 contains 15 residues. Germline V gives CDR1 ENHRY, CDR2 SYGVKD. The CDR3 nucleotides are TGTGCCATCAGTGCGACAGGTACAGGATCCTACGAGCAGTACTTC. It encodes CAISATGTGSYEQYF.

The chain couples TRBV30 to TRBJ1-5, with TRBD1 identical over 7 bases. V lost 5 bases to trimming and J lost 7 bases; unmatched junction nucleotides: 8. Germline assignment: CDR1 GTSNPN and CDR2 SVGIG (reference sequence). The CDR3 runs 13 residues. The CDR3 sequence is CAWARQGIQPQHF. CDR3 nucleotides: TGTGCCTGGGCCCGACAGGGAATACAGCCCCAGCATTTT.

This clone was detected only a few times. This chain joins TRBV27 and TRBJ2-7, with 9 bases that match TRBD2. CDR1 and CDR2 (germline): MNHEY, SMNVEV (reference sequence). The CDR3 runs to 16 residues. J gave up 2 bases and V 2 bases, and 7 bases lay outside the gene matches. CDR3 nucleotides: TGTGCCAGCAGTTTAATTACGTCTAGCGGGGCCTACGAGCAGTACTTC. Its translation is CASSLITSSGAYEQYF.

V usage is TRBV7-8 and J usage is TRBJ2-1, with 10 bases that match TRBD2. Trimming at V came to 4 bases and at J to 3 bases, leaving 3 bases not matched to a gene. This CDR3 region has 15 residues. Germline V CDR1 and CDR2: SGHVS, FQNEAQ. Here the CDR3 reads CASSSSGRLYNEQFF. CDR3 sequence (DNA): TGTGCCAGCAGCTCTAGCGGGAGACTCTACAATGAGCAGTTCTTC.

The V gene is TRBV30, the J gene TRBJ2-7, with 7 bases aligning to TRBD1. Germline loops: CDR1 GTSNPN, CDR2 SVGIG (reference sequence). This CDR3 contains 14 residues. With V trimmed by 5 bases and J by 1 base, 8 bases remained unmatched. This chain's CDR3 is CAWAFTGQSYEQYF. DNA of the CDR3: TGTGCCTGGGCCTTTACGGGACAGTCCTACGAGCAGTACTTC.